What follows is one T cell receptor beta chain and its context. Original processing notes: Amplification with reference gene primers provided the estimates of nucleated cell counts. The repertoire was sequenced with immunoSEQ multiplex PCR; TCRdb's copy has only in-frame clones and lacks some. The V and J calls and clone size come from that table; D and trimming were worked out from the DNA. Of roughly 250,000 clones listed, around four fifths are singletons. The sample belongs to a study of blood T cell repertoires in COVID-19. Study summary: T cells, B-cell-depleted T cells, or PBMCs supplied cDNA or gDNA.

J was trimmed by 3 bases and V by 3 bases; bases with no gene match: 7. This CDR3 spans 15 amino acids. Germline CDR1 reads MDHEN; CDR2 reads SYDVKM. The specimen was peripheral blood. The source is a middle-aged man with active or convalescent COVID-19. This sequence joins TRBV28 and TRBJ1-2; 7 positions match TRBD1. The CDR3 DNA sequence: TGTGCCAGCAGTTTTGGAGGGGGCCATTACTATGGCTACACCTTC. Protein sequence: CASSFGGGHYYGYTF.